The source of this TCR beta chain is a study of T cell responses to AZD1222 COVID-19 vaccine. Study-level points and caveats: Repertoire sampling happened only post peak T cell response. Just a handful of people given AZD1222 tested seropositive at baseline. Increases in Spike-specific TCR breadth and depth were seen after two AZD1222 doses. Nearly half of spike-specific TCRs reportedly target unmutated variant regions.

The protocol was immunoSEQ multiplex PCR, while the TCRdb copy is restricted to in-frame clones and leaves out a portion. The table shows 95,000 or so clones, with approximately 91% occurring only once. With regard to this clone: The antigen is undetermined.

Sequenced material: peripheral blood, taken on day 0 of AZD1222 vaccination. The receptor comes from an adult in good health.

The CDR3 spells CASSIGDRVDEMNTEAFF. Written as DNA, the CDR3 is TGTGCCAGTAGTATAGGGGACAGGGTTGACGAGATGAACACTGAAGCTTTCTTT. The rearrangement links TRBV19 to TRBJ1-1, with 9 bases that match TRBD1. The CDR3 runs 18 residues. The germline V gene encodes CDR1 LNHDA and CDR2 SQIVND (reference sequence). The V and J ends lost 1 base and 0 bases, in that order; junction bases with no gene match: 9.